This TCR beta chain was identified during a study of T cells in Graves' hyperthyroidism and ophthalmopathy. Germline V gene data show CDR1 as MDHEN and CDR2 as SYDVKM. The CDR3 extends over 15 amino acids. The junction had 13 bases not matched to a gene; V was cut back by 5 bases and J by 6 bases. Amplified TCR beta CDR3 regions came from RNA transcripts. First-round RT-PCR with HTBI primers amplified the TCR CDR3 region. From the multiplex PCR reads, TCRdb called clonotypes with MiXCR, one entry per CDR3 protein. The table includes 400,000 to 550,000 distinct CDR3 sequences, less than 25% detected once.

The TCR comes from a woman younger than 45 with Graves' ophthalmopathy. The specimen was blood. The chain combines TRBV28 with TRBJ2-7, with 7 nucleotides matching TRBD1. The CDR3 DNA follows: TGTGCCAGCAGTGTTAGACAGGGAATTCTACCCGAGCAGTACTTC. Residues: CASSVRQGILPEQYF.